These 20 T cell receptor beta chains share one sample of origin, sequenced in a study of T cell responses to AZD1222 COVID-19 vaccine. Method: immunoSEQ multiplex PCR; TCRdb's copy keeps in-frame clones and lacks some. The sample has about 140,000 clones, just over 90% seen once; the top ten hold more than 0.8%. Sequencing was performed on peripheral blood, taken on day 0 of MenACWY control vaccination. Receptors originate from an adult in good health.

V and J are TRBV3-1 (or the pseudogene TRBV3-2) and TRBJ2-1, with TRBD2 matching over 7 bases. The CDR3 is 17 amino acids. Germline V gives CDR1 LGHDT, CDR2 YNNKEL (reference sequence). The trim removed 1 base at V and 0 bases at J, leaving 6 bases unmatched. The CDR3 loop is CASSQGGGRYSYNEQFF. The CDR3 bases are TGTGCCAGCAGCCAAGGGGGCGGGAGATACTCCTACAATGAGCAGTTCTTC.

DNA for the CDR3: TGTGCCAGCAGTTTCTGGTCGAACACTGAAGCTTTCTTT. Translating it yields CASSFWSNTEAFF. V and J are TRBV12-3 or TRBV12-4 and TRBJ1-1; no reliable D call. The CDR3 is 13 amino acids. Trimming took off 3 bases at V and 1 base at J, with 6 bases between the two ends.

This rearrangement joins TRBV4-2 to TRBJ2-3, with 8 bases identical to TRBD2. The J segment lost 5 bases and the V segment lost 0 bases, leaving 4 bases of the junction unmatched. Germline CDR1 is LGHNA and CDR2 is YNFKEQ. There are 15 residues in the CDR3. The CDR3 DNA reads TGTGCCAGCAGCCAAGAGCGGGGGGTGGTAGATACGCAGTATTTT. Its translation: CASSQERGVVDTQYF.

The chain uses TRBV6-6 and TRBJ1-2; no firm D call. CDR3 size: 13 residues. Germline V lookup: CDR1 MNHNY, CDR2 SVGAGI (reference sequence). Deletions cut 0 bases from V and 8 bases from J, with 10 bases between. CDR3 DNA: TGTGCCAGCAGTTACTCGTCAGGAGTAGGCTACACCTTC. Its protein product is CASSYSSGVGYTF.

The chain employs TRBV13 and TRBJ1-1; D uncertain. Germline V gene sequence: CDR1 PRHDT, CDR2 FYEKMQ (reference sequence). V lost 5 bases and J lost 4, with 11 bases in between. This CDR3 has 13 amino acids. CDR3 DNA sequence: TGTGCCAGCAGCGGGGTTCCTGGCACTGAAGCTTTCTTT. Its protein is CASSGVPGTEAFF.

This clone was found once. The chain combines TRBV7-2 with TRBJ2-7, with D possibly TRBD2 on 5 matching bases. Germline values: CDR1 SGHTA, CDR2 FQGNSA. V was cut by 2 bases and J by 3 bases, with 11 bases left in between. The CDR3 runs to 14 residues. The CDR3 DNA is TGTGCCAGCAGCTTACGGATTCGGGGCTACGAGCAGTACTTC. Translating it yields CASSLRIRGYEQYF.

This clone turned up a few times. The V and J genes are TRBV19 and TRBJ2-2, with D maybe TRBD1 (5 bases). The CDR3 spans 14 residues. The V and J ends lost 2 bases and 6 bases respectively, with 10 bases between them. CDR1 LNHDA and CDR2 SQIVND come from the germline V gene (reference sequence). CDR3 region: CASSIKLGAGELFF. CDR3 nucleotides: TGTGCCAGTAGTATAAAGTTAGGGGCCGGGGAGCTGTTTTTT.

The rearrangement uses TRBV19 and TRBJ1-5; 7 bases match TRBD1. The CDR3 covers 14 residues. The germline V gene encodes CDR1 LNHDA and CDR2 SQIVND (reference sequence). With V trimmed by 4 bases and J by 7 bases, 7 bases remained unmatched. DNA for the CDR3: TGTGCCAGTAGTACCGAGGGGGCAGGGCAGCCCCAGCATTTT. Its translation: CASSTEGAGQPQHF. Looking up the rest from reference TRBV19 and TRBJ1-5 gives the full variable domain: DGGITQSPKYLFRKEGQNVTLSCEQNLNHDAMYWYRQDPGQGLRLIYYSQIVNDFQKGDIAEGYSVSREKKESFPLTVTSAQKNPTAFYLCASSTEGAGQPQHFGDGTRLSIL.

This sequence joins TRBV7-9 and TRBJ2-2, with unresolved D. The V end lost 7 bases, the J end lost 3 bases, and 15 bases lay between the germline ends. The germline V gene has CDR1 SEHNR and CDR2 FQNEAQ (reference sequence). The CDR3 has 15 residues. The CDR3 reads CASTLSSQDTGELFF. Written as DNA, the CDR3 is TGTGCCAGCACCCTTAGTTCCCAGGACACCGGGGAGCTGTTTTTT.

The chain couples TRBV27 to TRBJ1-3; a weak D match, TRBD1 (5 bases). Per the germline V gene, CDR1 is MNHEY and CDR2 is SMNVEV (reference sequence). The CDR3 covers 15 residues. V lost 3 bases to trimming and J lost 0 bases, with 9 bases between them. In nucleotides, the CDR3 is TGTGCCAGCAGTTTTCAGGGAAGCTCTGGAAACACCATATATTTT. This encodes CASSFQGSSGNTIYF.

V gene TRBV7-2 combines with J gene TRBJ1-2; 7 positions match TRBD1. This CDR3 spans 15 amino acids. CDR1 and CDR2 (germline): SGHTA, FQGNSA. V shed 1 base and J 8 bases; nucleotides not matched to a gene: 10. The CDR3 bases are TGTGCCAGCAGCTTAGACATTACAGGGGTAGAAGGCTACACCTTC. Protein sequence: CASSLDITGVEGYTF.

V gene TRBV7-2 combines with J gene TRBJ2-7; 9 bases match TRBD1. Germline V gene sequence: CDR1 SGHTA, CDR2 FQGNSA. The CDR3 runs 17 residues. With V trimmed by 5 bases and J by 3 bases, 14 bases remained unmatched. The CDR3 nucleotides read TGTGCCAGCAGCACGCCGGGACAGGGTATAGGTTTCTACGAGCAGTACTTC. Protein sequence: CASSTPGQGIGFYEQYF.

The chain joins TRBV7-9 to TRBJ2-6; the D gene is possibly TRBD1 (6 bases). The CDR3 runs to 16 residues. CDR1 and CDR2 from the germline V gene are SEHNR and FQNEAQ (reference sequence). The ends were cut back, 5 bases at V and 0 bases at J, with 11 bases in the middle. The CDR3 region is CASSPTGLSGANVLTF. CDR3 sequence (DNA): TGTGCCAGCAGCCCTACAGGGCTCTCTGGGGCCAACGTCCTGACTTTC. Full variable domain (missing parts from reference TRBV7-9 and TRBJ2-6): DTGVSQNPRHKITKRGQNVTFRCDPISEHNRLYWYRQTLGQGPEFLTYFQNEAQLEKSRLLSDRFSAERPKGSFSTLEIQRTEQGDSAMYLCASSPTGLSGANVLTFGAGSRLTVL.

V and J are TRBV9 and TRBJ2-3, with TRBD2 matching 8 bases. Germline V CDR1 and CDR2: SGDLS, YYNGEE. This CDR3 is 14 amino acids long. V lost 4 bases and J lost 4; bases outside the gene matches: 5. For the CDR3, the DNA is TGTGCCAGCAGCCTAGGACTAGCACCAGATACGCAGTATTTT. The encoded protein is CASSLGLAPDTQYF.

The CDR3 reads CASREQGLNTEAFF. The DNA of the CDR3 is TGCGCCAGCAGGGAACAGGGCTTGAACACTGAAGCTTTCTTT. The chain combines TRBV5-1 with TRBJ1-1; perhaps TRBD1 as D (6 bases). With 5 bases removed from V and 0 bases from J, the gap between germline ends came to 11 bases. This CDR3 region has 14 residues. CDR1 is SGHRS and CDR2 is YFSETQ in the germline V gene.

The rearrangement links TRBV5-1 to TRBJ2-7, with D tentatively TRBD1 or TRBD2 (5 bases each). This CDR3 spans 13 amino acids. Germline V gene lookup returns CDR1 SGHRS and CDR2 YFSETQ. The germline V and J ends were trimmed by 2 bases and 3 bases, with 9 bases remaining between them. This CDR3 is CASSLGTDYEQYF. In DNA form, the CDR3 reads TGCGCCAGCAGCTTAGGGACGGACTACGAGCAGTACTTC. The whole variable domain, remainder taken from reference TRBV5-1 and TRBJ2-7, is KAGVTQTPRYLIKTRGQQVTLSCSPISGHRSVSWYQQTPGQGLQFLFEYFSETQRNKGNFPGRFSGRQFSNSRSEMNVSTLELGDSALYLCASSLGTDYEQYFGPGTRLTVT.

The chain has TRBV7-8 and TRBJ1-5; no reliable D call. Germline CDR1 SGHVS, CDR2 FQNEAQ. V was cut by 1 base and J by 6 bases, with 16 bases left in between. This CDR3 has 16 amino acids. The CDR3 nucleotides are TGTGCCAGCAGCTTAGGCGGGTTTCGGAGTGGTCAGCCCCAGCATTTT. Amino acid sequence: CASSLGGFRSGQPQHF. Full variable domain (missing parts from reference TRBV7-8 and TRBJ1-5): GAGVSQSPRYKVAKRGQDVALRCDPISGHVSLFWYQQALGQGPEFLTYFQNEAQLDKSGLPSDRFFAERPEGSVSTLKIQRTQQEDSAVYLCASSLGGFRSGQPQHFGDGTRLSIL.

V is TRBV18 and J is TRBJ2-5; no clear D gene. The CDR3 consists of 13 residues. V gave up 5 bases and J gave up 5 bases, with 12 bases separating them. CDR1 is KGHSH, CDR2 LQKENI, per germline. CDR3 in amino acids: CASSFGTGETQYF. CDR3 sequence (DNA): TGTGCCAGCTCATTCGGCACCGGGGAGACCCAGTACTTC.

This chain uses TRBV28 with TRBJ1-2; D might be TRBD1 (6 bases). Germline V gene sequence: CDR1 MDHEN, CDR2 SYDVKM. The germline V and J ends were trimmed by 6 bases and 2 bases, with 13 bases remaining between them. There are 14 residues in the CDR3. The CDR3 region has the DNA TGTGCCAGCAGCGTCGGGGGCGCGAACTATGGCTACACCTTC. This encodes CASSVGGANYGYTF.

The J gene is TRBJ1-2, the V gene TRBV30; 7 bases are shared with TRBD1. V trimming: 7 bases; J trimming: 0 bases; junction bases outside the gene matches: 17. Germline V gene lookup returns CDR1 GTSNPN and CDR2 SVGIG (reference sequence). The CDR3 consists of 17 residues. CDR3 in amino acids: CAFNTITRGRANYGYTF. The CDR3 nucleotides are TGTGCCTTTAATACTATTACTAGGGGGCGAGCTAACTATGGCTACACCTTC.